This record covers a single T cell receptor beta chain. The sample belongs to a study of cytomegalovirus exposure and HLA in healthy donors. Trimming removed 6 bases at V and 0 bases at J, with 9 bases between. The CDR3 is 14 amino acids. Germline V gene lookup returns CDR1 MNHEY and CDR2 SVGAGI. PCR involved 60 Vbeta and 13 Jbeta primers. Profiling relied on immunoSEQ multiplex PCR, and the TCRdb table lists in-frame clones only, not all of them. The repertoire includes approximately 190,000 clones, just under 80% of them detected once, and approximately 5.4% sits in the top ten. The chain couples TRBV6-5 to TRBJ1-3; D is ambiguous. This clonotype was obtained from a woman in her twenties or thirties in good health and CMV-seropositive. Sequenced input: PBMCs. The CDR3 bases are TGTGCCAGCAGGCTACAGAGCTCTGGAAACACCATATATTTT. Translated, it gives CASRLQSSGNTIYF.